Listed here is a single T cell receptor beta chain. These data originate in a study of cytomegalovirus exposure and HLA in healthy donors. A multiplex PCR was run with 60 Vbeta primers and 13 Jbeta primers. Sequencing used immunoSEQ multiplex PCR; TCRdb keeps in-frame clones, though not all of them. The sample includes around 37,000 clones, about 67% of them seen just once. The CDR3 has 16 residues. V gave up 0 bases and J gave up 9 bases, with 16 bases separating them. CDR1 and CDR2 from the germline V gene are SGHRS and YFSETQ. The sample taken for sequencing was PBMCs. The chain is built from TRBV5-1 and TRBJ1-6; no clear D. This receptor was identified in a man aged 30 to 45 in good health and CMV-seronegative. The CDR3 reads CASSLAGSAQGSPLHF. The CDR3 DNA reads as TGCGCCAGCAGCTTGGCCGGGTCAGCCCAAGGTTCACCCCTCCACTTT. Using reference TRBV5-1 and TRBJ1-6 for the parts outside the CDR3, the full variable domain is KAGVTQTPRYLIKTRGQQVTLSCSPISGHRSVSWYQQTPGQGLQFLFEYFSETQRNKGNFPGRFSGRQFSNSRSEMNVSTLELGDSALYLCASSLAGSAQGSPLHFGNGTRLTVT.